This passage covers 32 T cell receptor beta chains from one sample sequenced in a study of T cells in Graves' hyperthyroidism and ophthalmopathy. TCR beta CDR3 regions were amplified from RNA transcripts. HTBI primers were the set used in a first-round RT-PCR of the TCR CDR3. TCRdb ran MiXCR on the multiplex PCR reads and lists one entry per CDR3 protein. The sample holds about 610,000 distinct CDR3 sequences; 35% to 55% are singletons and the top ten take about 8%. Sequenced input: peripheral blood or thyroid tissue (not recorded which). Receptors were obtained from a woman aged 18-35 years with Graves' hyperthyroidism.

Comment on this clonotype: A read error may be the cause here, since a much bigger clone is one base away. Here the CDR3 reads CASSQEITGGQDTQYF. The CDR3 DNA reads TGTGCCAGCAGCCAAGAGATAACAGGGGGACAAGATACCCAGTACTTC. The chain has TRBV4-2 and TRBJ2-5, with 8 positions matching TRBD1. Germline-derived CDR1 and CDR2 are LGHNA and YNFKEQ. The CDR3 sequence is 16 residues long.

The chain has TRBV29-1 and TRBJ2-5, with 8 bases matching TRBD1. The CDR3 extends over 13 amino acids. V lost 8 bases to trimming and J lost 8 bases; unmatched junction nucleotides: 13. Germline V gives CDR1 SQVTM, CDR2 ANQGSEA. The CDR3 DNA reads as TGCAGCATCCTGACAGGGGCCAGAGATACCCAGTACTTC. Translated, it gives CSILTGARDTQYF. The complete variable domain, with remaining parts taken from reference TRBV29-1 and TRBJ2-5, reads SAVISQKPSRDICQRGTSLTIQCQVDSQVTMMFWYRQQPGQSLTLIATANQGSEATYESGFVIDKFPISRPNLTFSTLTVSNMSPEDSSIYLCSILTGARDTQYFGPGTRLLVL.

A note on this clonotype: At one end, the junction sequence differs from germline, possibly due to a read error. The rearrangement links TRBV15 to TRBJ1-6; D is unclear. The CDR3 has 15 residues. Germline V gene data show CDR1 as LNHNV and CDR2 as YYDKDF (reference sequence). CDR3 coding DNA: TGTGCCACCAGCAGAGAGCGGGGAAGCAGGTTACCCCTACACTTT. Translating gives CATSRERGSRLPLHF.

The rearrangement joins TRBV2 to TRBJ1-2; D perhaps matches TRBD1 (5 bases). The CDR3 is 9 residues long. V lost 9 bases and J 8 bases, leaving 7 bases between the germline ends. Germline V gene sequence: CDR1 SNHLY, CDR2 FYNNEI. The CDR3 nucleotides read TGTGCCAGTTGGGACGGCTACACCTTC. Translated: CASWDGYTF.

The V gene is TRBV2, the J gene TRBJ1-1, with D possibly matching TRBD1 (6 bases). This CDR3 contains 11 residues. Trimming took off 6 bases at V and 8 bases at J, with 10 bases between the two ends. Germline V gene sequence: CDR1 SNHLY, CDR2 FYNNEI. CDR3: CASRNRAEAFF. The CDR3 DNA sequence: TGTGCCAGCAGAAACAGGGCGGAAGCTTTCTTT.

This chain uses TRBV4-1 with TRBJ2-5, with a possible D match to TRBD2 (6 bases). V was trimmed by 2 bases and J by 2 bases, leaving 18 bases between them. CDR3 length: 17 residues. Germline V lookup: CDR1 MGHRA, CDR2 YSYEKL. CDR3 residues: CASSQSRGLKTQETQYF. CDR3 coding DNA: TGCGCCAGCAGCCAATCAAGGGGACTGAAGACACAAGAGACCCAGTACTTC.

Many counts were recorded for this clonotype. V is TRBV5-8 and J is TRBJ2-5, with 12 positions matching TRBD2. The CDR3 extends over 17 amino acids. Germline V lookup: CDR1 SGHTS, CDR2 YDEGEE. Unmatched junction bases numbered 8, after V lost 0 bases and J lost 5 bases. The CDR3 spells CASSLDLAGGLGETQYF. The CDR3 region has the DNA TGTGCCAGCAGCTTGGACCTAGCGGGAGGGCTAGGGGAGACCCAGTACTTC.

This clonotype was observed at least ten times. V usage is TRBV12-3 or TRBV12-4 and J usage is TRBJ1-1; 8 bases map to TRBD1. Trimming at V came to 5 bases and at J to 6 bases, leaving 8 bases not matched to a gene. The CDR3 consists of 14 residues. In DNA, the CDR3 is TGTGCCAGCAGTCCTCGGACAGGGAAGTCTGAAGCTTTCTTT. Residues: CASSPRTGKSEAFF.

The chain recombines TRBV7-9 with TRBJ2-1; no reliable D call. V shed 4 bases and J shed 3 bases, with 13 bases lying between them. CDR1 and CDR2 (germline): SEHNR, FQNEAQ (reference sequence). This CDR3 contains 15 residues. For the CDR3, the DNA is TGTGCCAGCAGCTCCGGCGGAGTAAACTACAATGAGCAGTTCTTC. Amino acid sequence: CASSSGGVNYNEQFF.

This clonotype was found many times. V usage is TRBV5-1 and J usage is TRBJ2-7; 8 nucleotides line up with TRBD1. The CDR3 length is 14 residues. Germline assignment: CDR1 SGHRS and CDR2 YFSETQ. Unmatched junction bases numbered 5, after V lost 2 bases and J lost 4 bases. Here the CDR3 reads CASSFGTGPYEQYF. DNA of the CDR3: TGCGCCAGCAGCTTCGGGACAGGACCGTACGAGCAGTACTTC. Full variable domain (rest looked up from reference TRBV5-1 and TRBJ2-7): KAGVTQTPRYLIKTRGQQVTLSCSPISGHRSVSWYQQTPGQGLQFLFEYFSETQRNKGNFPGRFSGRQFSNSRSEMNVSTLELGDSALYLCASSFGTGPYEQYFGPGTRLTVT.

The chain has TRBV6-1 and TRBJ1-2, with D perhaps TRBD1 (5 bases). Germline CDR1 and CDR2: MNHNS and SASEGT. This CDR3 contains 15 residues. V dropped 6 bases and J dropped 2 bases, with 16 bases sitting between them. The CDR3 nucleotides read TGTGCCAGCAGAGATCTGGCCGCAGGGAACTATGGCTACACCTTC. Its protein product is CASRDLAAGNYGYTF.

This clonotype was picked up many times. This sequence joins TRBV19 and TRBJ2-7, with D unclear. Between the trimmed V and J ends, which lost 5 bases and 2 bases, there was a span of 10 bases. This CDR3 has 13 residues. The germline V gene encodes CDR1 LNHDA and CDR2 SQIVND (reference sequence). The CDR3 DNA reads as TGTGCCAGTAGTTGGACCGTCCCCTACGAGCAGTACTTC. Translated: CASSWTVPYEQYF.

This clonotype came up many times. The chain couples TRBV4-1 to TRBJ1-1; tentative D call: TRBD1 (5 bases). V was clipped by 7 bases and J by 8 bases, with 23 bases between them. CDR1 is MGHRA and CDR2 is YSYEKL in the germline V gene. The CDR3 length is 15 residues. This CDR3 is CASNPTGRDHYEAFF. The CDR3 nucleotides read TGCGCCAGCAATCCTACAGGCAGGGACCATTACGAAGCTTTCTTT.

CDR3 loop: CSVTGLASYEQYF. The CDR3 DNA reads TGCAGTGTAACCGGACTAGCGAGCTACGAGCAGTACTTC. V gene TRBV20-1 combines with J gene TRBJ2-7; 9 nucleotides line up with TRBD2. The CDR3 is 13 amino acids. Germline V lookup: CDR1 DFQATT, CDR2 SNEGSKA (reference sequence). V lost 7 bases to trimming and J lost 3 bases; unmatched junction nucleotides: 7.

A remark on this clonotype: Compared with germline, one end of the junction differs, possibly owing to a read error. The V call is TRBV6-1, the J call TRBJ1-1; D not certain. Per the germline V gene, CDR1 is MNHNS and CDR2 is SASEGT. The CDR3 contains 13 residues. CDR3 amino acids: CASGERGNTEAFF. The CDR3 DNA reads TGTGCCAGCGGTGAACGAGGGAACACTGAAGCTTTCTTT.

This chain joins TRBV15 and TRBJ2-5; 8 nucleotides match TRBD1. This CDR3 is built from 13 residues. Trimming took 11 bases from V and 1 from J; bases not matched to a gene: 6. The germline V gene encodes CDR1 LNHNV and CDR2 YYDKDF (reference sequence). In DNA, the CDR3 is TGTGCCGCCGGGACAGGAATCCAAGAGACCCAGTACTTC. It is translated as CAAGTGIQETQYF.

The rearrangement joins TRBV7-9 to TRBJ2-2, with 12 positions matching TRBD1. There are 17 residues in the CDR3. The germline CDR1 and CDR2 sequences are SEHNR and FQNEAQ (reference sequence). V trimming: 6 bases; J trimming: 4 bases; junction bases outside the gene matches: 9. The CDR3 here is CASSLAGTGGTTGELFF. As DNA, the CDR3 is TGTGCCAGCAGTCTCGCCGGGACAGGGGGCACCACCGGGGAGCTGTTTTTT.

The sample holds many counts of this clonotype. The J gene is TRBJ1-2, the V gene TRBV3-1; TRBD1 matches 7 bases. Germline CDR1 LGHDT, CDR2 YNNKEL (reference sequence). This CDR3 is built from 15 residues. The ends lost 4 bases at V and 6 bases at J; junction bases unmatched: 11. The CDR3 region is CASSPPPDRAHGYTF. DNA of the CDR3: TGTGCCAGCAGCCCACCCCCAGACAGGGCCCATGGCTACACCTTC.

In DNA, the CDR3 is TGTGCCAGCGGGGGCTCGGGACTAGTCTACGAGCAGTACTTC. Protein: CASGGSGLVYEQYF. The genes are TRBV2 and TRBJ2-7; 8 bases line up with TRBD2. The CDR3 contains 14 residues. The J segment lost 3 bases and the V segment lost 8 bases, leaving 9 bases of the junction unmatched. CDR1 and CDR2 (germline): SNHLY, FYNNEI. The full variable domain, with the rest looked up from reference TRBV2 and TRBJ2-7, is EPEVTQTPSHQVTQMGQEVILRCVPISNHLYFYWYRQILGQKVEFLVSFYNNEISEKSEIFDDQFSVERPDGSNFTLKIRSTKLEDSAMYFCASGGSGLVYEQYFGPGTRLTVT.

A remark on this clonotype: At one end, the junction sequence differs from germline, possibly due to a read error. V gene TRBV10-3 combines with J gene TRBJ2-3, with D hard to call. The CDR3 runs to 16 residues. Germline-derived CDR1 and CDR2 are ENHRY and SYGVKD. CDR3 DNA: TGTGCCGTCAGTGGTCCAGACCTACTCCACACAGATACGCAGTATTTT. Its protein product is CAVSGPDLLHTDTQYF.

This clonotype was seen many times. J is TRBJ2-2 and V is TRBV7-6; D unclear. Germline CDR1 SGHVS, CDR2 FNYEAQ. V was clipped by 1 base and J by 4 bases, with 7 bases between them. CDR3 length: 14 amino acids. The CDR3 DNA follows: TGTGCCAGCAGCTTAGGGCTGATCACCGGGGAGCTGTTTTTT. It translates to CASSLGLITGELFF.

This rearrangement joins TRBV2 to TRBJ1-2, with 9 bases fitting TRBD1. The CDR3 runs 13 residues. From germline, CDR1 is SNHLY and CDR2 FYNNEI. V was pared by 4 bases and J by 8 bases, with 5 bases of the junction left unmatched. The CDR3 reads CASSVGQGLGYTF. As DNA, the CDR3 is TGTGCCAGCAGTGTTGGACAGGGGTTGGGCTACACCTTC. Together with reference TRBV2 and TRBJ1-2, the CDR3 gives the full variable domain: EPEVTQTPSHQVTQMGQEVILRCVPISNHLYFYWYRQILGQKVEFLVSFYNNEISEKSEIFDDQFSVERPDGSNFTLKIRSTKLEDSAMYFCASSVGQGLGYTFGSGTRLTVV.

This clonotype has just a few counts. The chain links TRBV4-1 to TRBJ1-1, with D uncertain. V dropped 6 bases and J dropped 1 base, with 12 bases sitting between them. The CDR3 is made up of 14 amino acids. CDR1 is MGHRA, CDR2 YSYEKL, per germline. The CDR3, as DNA: TGCGCCAGCAGGGGCCCTTTGAGGAACACTGAAGCTTTCTTT. Its translation is CASRGPLRNTEAFF.

This clonotype showed up just a few times. The chain carries TRBV9 and TRBJ2-1, with 7 bases matching TRBD1. This CDR3 has 14 amino acids. The V gene's germline CDR1 is SGDLS and CDR2 YYNGEE. V shed 0 bases, J shed 8 bases, and the junction held 5 bases outside the gene matches. The chain's CDR3 is CASSVGQGSYEQFF. CDR3 bases: TGTGCCAGCAGCGTAGGACAGGGCAGTTATGAGCAGTTCTTC.

This clonotype was seen many times. A much larger clonotype is one base distant, so this may be a read error. The CDR3 sequence: CSARDRHYGYTF. Written as DNA, the CDR3 is TGCAGTGCTAGGGACAGGCACTATGGCTACACCTTC. This chain connects TRBV20-1 to TRBJ1-2; 7 bases align to TRBD1. Germline CDR1 reads DFQATT; CDR2 reads SNEGSKA (reference sequence). V was clipped by 3 bases and J by 3 bases; unmatched bases: 1. The CDR3 runs 12 residues.

The chain has TRBV4-1 and TRBJ2-2, with D possibly TRBD2 on 5 matching bases. Looked up from germline, CDR1 is MGHRA and CDR2 is YSYEKL. V shed 4 bases and J shed 1 base, with 16 bases lying between them. The CDR3 runs 17 residues. CDR3 DNA sequence: TGCGCCAGCAGCCGACAACGGGCAGGACTGAACACCGGGGAGCTGTTTTTT. This translates into CASSRQRAGLNTGELFF.

V gene TRBV7-7 combines with J gene TRBJ1-1; D unclear. Germline V lookup: CDR1 SSHAT, CDR2 FNYEAQ (reference sequence). The CDR3 length is 14 residues. V dropped 4 bases and J dropped 5 bases, with 14 bases sitting between them. The CDR3 protein is CASSSTSGRTEAFF. The DNA of the CDR3 is TGTGCCAGCAGCTCGACTAGCGGGAGGACTGAAGCTTTCTTT.

This clonotype has ten or more counts. The V and J genes are TRBV2 and TRBJ1-1; 10 bases fit TRBD1. The ends lost 6 bases at V and 3 bases at J; junction bases unmatched: 10. Per germline, CDR1 SNHLY and CDR2 FYNNEI. This CDR3 region has 16 residues. CDR3 in DNA: TGTGCCAGCAGAGACGCCTCGGGACAGGGGCACACTGAAGCTTTCTTT. Its translation is CASRDASGQGHTEAFF.

This clonotype was recorded many times. J is TRBJ2-7 and V is TRBV20-1, with 13 bases aligning to TRBD2. The CDR3 has 13 residues. V shed 2 bases, J shed 7 bases, and the junction held 2 bases outside the gene matches. CDR1 is DFQATT, CDR2 SNEGSKA, per germline (reference sequence). The CDR3: CSARTSGRAEQYF. DNA of the CDR3: TGCAGTGCTAGAACTAGCGGGAGGGCTGAGCAGTACTTC.

The chain's CDR3 is CSVESGSSSYEQYF. CDR3 DNA: TGCAGCGTTGAAAGCGGGAGTAGCTCCTACGAGCAGTACTTC. The rearrangement joins TRBV29-1 to TRBJ2-7, with 8 bases aligning to TRBD2. The germline CDR1 and CDR2 sequences are SQVTM and ANQGSEA. The V gene end was trimmed by 2 bases and the J gene end by 0 bases; junction bases not matched to a gene: 3. This CDR3 has 14 residues.

Concerning this clonotype: A much larger clone is a single base away; this may be a read error. This chain connects TRBV5-1 to TRBJ2-5; 10 bases agree with TRBD2. J lost 1 base, V lost 4 bases, and 10 bases had no gene match. The CDR3 runs 17 residues. Germline V lookup: CDR1 SGHRS, CDR2 YFSETQ. The CDR3 coding sequence is TGCGCCAGCAGCCGAGCCAGGACTAGCGGACTCCAAGAGACCCAGTACTTC. This codes for CASSRARTSGLQETQYF.

This chain joins TRBV7-3 and TRBJ1-4, with 7 positions matching TRBD1. The CDR3 totals 12 residues. CDR1 is SGHTA and CDR2 is FQGTGA in the germline V gene. Trimming removed 5 bases from V and 11 bases from J; junction bases left unmatched: 5. This chain's CDR3 is CASSEGTAKLFF. DNA of the CDR3: TGTGCCAGCAGCGAGGGGACAGCTAAACTGTTTTTT.